This TCR beta chain was obtained from a study of blood T cell repertoires in COVID-19. Assay used: immunoSEQ multiplex PCR; TCRdb lists only in-frame clones, some missing. The sample consists of under 300,000 clones, roughly three quarters of them appearing once. The CDR3 spans 14 residues. V was clipped by 4 bases and J by 6 bases; unmatched bases: 6. Germline V gene sequence: CDR1 MGHRA, CDR2 YSYEKL. Sequencing was carried out using peripheral blood. The sequence came from a woman in her forties with active or convalescent COVID-19. V gene TRBV4-1 combines with J gene TRBJ1-2, with TRBD1 matching 9 bases. This chain's CDR3 is CASSRTGQGNGYTF. CDR3 sequence (DNA): TGCGCCAGCAGCCGTACCGGACAGGGGAATGGCTACACCTTC.